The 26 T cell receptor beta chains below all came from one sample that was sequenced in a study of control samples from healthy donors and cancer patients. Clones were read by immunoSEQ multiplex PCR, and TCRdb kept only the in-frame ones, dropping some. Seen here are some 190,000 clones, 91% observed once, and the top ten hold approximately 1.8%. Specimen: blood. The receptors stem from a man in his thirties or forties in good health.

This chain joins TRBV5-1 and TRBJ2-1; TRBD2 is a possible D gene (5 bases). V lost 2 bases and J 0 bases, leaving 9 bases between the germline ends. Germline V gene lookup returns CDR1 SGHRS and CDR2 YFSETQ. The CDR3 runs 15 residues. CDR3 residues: CASSFTGSSYNEQFF. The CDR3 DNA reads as TGCGCCAGCAGCTTTACGGGGAGCTCCTACAATGAGCAGTTCTTC.

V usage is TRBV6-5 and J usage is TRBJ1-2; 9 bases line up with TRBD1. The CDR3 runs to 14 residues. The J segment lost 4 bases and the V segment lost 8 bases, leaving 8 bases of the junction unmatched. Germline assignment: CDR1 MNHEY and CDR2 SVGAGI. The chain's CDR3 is CASRDRETRYGYTF. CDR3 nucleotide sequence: TGTGCCAGCCGGGACAGGGAAACCCGCTATGGCTACACCTTC.

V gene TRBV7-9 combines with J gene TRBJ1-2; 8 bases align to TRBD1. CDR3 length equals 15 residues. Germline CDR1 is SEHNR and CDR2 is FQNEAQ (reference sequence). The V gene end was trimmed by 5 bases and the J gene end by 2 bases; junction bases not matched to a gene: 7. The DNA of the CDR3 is TGTGCCAGCAGCGAGGCAGGGGGCTGGAACTATGGCTACACCTTC. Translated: CASSEAGGWNYGYTF. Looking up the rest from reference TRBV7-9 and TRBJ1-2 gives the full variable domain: DTGVSQNPRHKITKRGQNVTFRCDPISEHNRLYWYRQTLGQGPEFLTYFQNEAQLEKSRLLSDRFSAERPKGSFSTLEIQRTEQGDSAMYLCASSEAGGWNYGYTFGSGTRLTVV.

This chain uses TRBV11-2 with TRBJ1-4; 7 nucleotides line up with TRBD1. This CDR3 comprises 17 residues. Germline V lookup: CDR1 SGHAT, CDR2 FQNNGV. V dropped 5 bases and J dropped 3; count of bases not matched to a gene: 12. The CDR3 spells CASSPESTGEANEKLFF. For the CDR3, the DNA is TGTGCCAGCAGCCCGGAAAGTACAGGGGAGGCTAATGAAAAACTGTTTTTT.

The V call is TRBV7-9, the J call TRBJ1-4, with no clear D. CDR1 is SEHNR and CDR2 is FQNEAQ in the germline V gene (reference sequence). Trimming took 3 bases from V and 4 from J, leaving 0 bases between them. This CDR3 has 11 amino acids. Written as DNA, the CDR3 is TGTGCCAGCAGCTTTAATGAAAAACTGTTTTTT. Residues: CASSFNEKLFF.

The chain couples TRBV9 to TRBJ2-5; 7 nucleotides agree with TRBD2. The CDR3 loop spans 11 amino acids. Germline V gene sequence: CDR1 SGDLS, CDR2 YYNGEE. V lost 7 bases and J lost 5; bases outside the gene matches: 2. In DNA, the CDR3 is TGTGCCAGCGGGGAGGGGGAGACCCAGTACTTC. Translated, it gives CASGEGETQYF.

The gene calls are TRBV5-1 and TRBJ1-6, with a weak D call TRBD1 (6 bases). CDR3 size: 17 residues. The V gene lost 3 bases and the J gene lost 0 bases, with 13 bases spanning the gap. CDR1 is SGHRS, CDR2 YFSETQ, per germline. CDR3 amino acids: CASSWDTFASYNSPLHF. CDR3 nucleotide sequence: TGCGCCAGCAGCTGGGACACCTTCGCCTCCTATAATTCACCCCTCCACTTT.

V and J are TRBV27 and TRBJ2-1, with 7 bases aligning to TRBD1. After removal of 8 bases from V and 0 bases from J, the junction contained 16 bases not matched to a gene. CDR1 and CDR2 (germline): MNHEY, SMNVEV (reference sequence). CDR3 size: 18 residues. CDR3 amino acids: CASATAYRTGGSYNEQFF. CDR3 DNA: TGTGCCAGCGCGACCGCATACCGGACAGGCGGCTCCTACAATGAGCAGTTCTTC.

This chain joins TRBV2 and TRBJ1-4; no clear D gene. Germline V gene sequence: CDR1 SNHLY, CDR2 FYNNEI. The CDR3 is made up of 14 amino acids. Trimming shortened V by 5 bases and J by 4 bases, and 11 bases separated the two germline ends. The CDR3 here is CASSPETFNEKLFF. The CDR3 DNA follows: TGTGCCAGCAGTCCAGAGACTTTTAATGAAAAACTGTTTTTT.

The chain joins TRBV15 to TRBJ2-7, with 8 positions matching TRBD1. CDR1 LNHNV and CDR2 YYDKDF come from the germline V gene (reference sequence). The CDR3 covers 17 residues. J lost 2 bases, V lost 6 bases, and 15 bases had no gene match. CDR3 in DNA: TGTGCCACCAGACCCGCAGGGGGCAAAACTACACCCTACGAGCAGTACTTC. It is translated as CATRPAGGKTTPYEQYF.

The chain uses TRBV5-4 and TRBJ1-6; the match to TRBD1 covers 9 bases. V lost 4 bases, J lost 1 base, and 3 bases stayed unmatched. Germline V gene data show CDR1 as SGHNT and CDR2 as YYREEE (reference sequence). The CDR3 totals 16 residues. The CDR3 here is CASSKQGASYNSPLHF. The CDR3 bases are TGTGCCAGCAGCAAACAGGGGGCGTCCTATAATTCACCCCTCCACTTT.

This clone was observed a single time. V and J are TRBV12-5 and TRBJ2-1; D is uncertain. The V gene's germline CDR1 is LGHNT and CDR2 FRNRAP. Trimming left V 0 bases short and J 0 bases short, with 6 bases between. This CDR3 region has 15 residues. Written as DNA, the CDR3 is TGTGCTAGTGGTTTGGTAAAGAGCTCCTACAATGAGCAGTTCTTC. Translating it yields CASGLVKSSYNEQFF.

DNA of the CDR3: TGTGCCAGCAGCTTTATGGGGATGGGCAATCAGCCCCAGCATTTT. It encodes CASSFMGMGNQPQHF. This rearrangement joins TRBV7-2 to TRBJ1-5; D remains unclear. Between the trimmed V and J ends, which lost 3 bases and 2 bases, there was a span of 11 bases. Germline V gene sequence: CDR1 SGHTA, CDR2 FQGNSA. The CDR3 covers 15 residues.

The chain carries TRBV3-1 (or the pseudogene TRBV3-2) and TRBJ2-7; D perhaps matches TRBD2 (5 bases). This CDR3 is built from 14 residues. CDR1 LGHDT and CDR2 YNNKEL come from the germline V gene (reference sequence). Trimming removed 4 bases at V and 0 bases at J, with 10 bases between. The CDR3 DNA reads TGTGCCAGCAGCCTAAAAGGGAGCTCCTACGAGCAGTACTTC. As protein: CASSLKGSSYEQYF.

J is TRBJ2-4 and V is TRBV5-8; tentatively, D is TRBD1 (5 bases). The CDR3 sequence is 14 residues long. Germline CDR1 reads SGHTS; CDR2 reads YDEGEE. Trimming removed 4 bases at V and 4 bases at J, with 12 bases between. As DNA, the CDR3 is TGTGCCAGCAGCGAGGTCGGACAAAAAAACATTCAGTACTTC. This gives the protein CASSEVGQKNIQYF.

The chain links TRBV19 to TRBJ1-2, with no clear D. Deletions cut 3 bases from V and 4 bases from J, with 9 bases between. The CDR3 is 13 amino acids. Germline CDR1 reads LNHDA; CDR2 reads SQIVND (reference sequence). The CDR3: CASSMRSLYGYTF. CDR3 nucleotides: TGTGCCAGTAGTATGAGGTCCCTCTATGGCTACACCTTC.

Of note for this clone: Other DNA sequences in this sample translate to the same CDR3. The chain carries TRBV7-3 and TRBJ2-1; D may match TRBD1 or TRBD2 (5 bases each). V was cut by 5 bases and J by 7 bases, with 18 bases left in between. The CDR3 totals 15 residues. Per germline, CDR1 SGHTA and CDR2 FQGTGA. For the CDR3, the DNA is TGTGCCAGCAGCCTTGTTGGGGGTCTGGGGAATGAGCAGTTCTTC. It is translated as CASSLVGGLGNEQFF.

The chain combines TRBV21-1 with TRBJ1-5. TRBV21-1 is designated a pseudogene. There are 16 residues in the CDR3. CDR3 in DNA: TGTGCCAGCAGCCCGTCGGGGGCTTATAGCAATCAGCCCCAGCATTTT. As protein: CASSPSGAYSNQPQHF.

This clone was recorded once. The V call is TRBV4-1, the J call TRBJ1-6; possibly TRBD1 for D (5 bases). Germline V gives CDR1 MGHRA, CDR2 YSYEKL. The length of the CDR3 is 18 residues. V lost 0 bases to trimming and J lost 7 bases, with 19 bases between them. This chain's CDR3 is CASSQEGLTAGQNSPLHF. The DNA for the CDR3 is TGCGCCAGCAGCCAAGAGGGGCTAACCGCAGGGCAGAATTCACCCCTCCACTTT.

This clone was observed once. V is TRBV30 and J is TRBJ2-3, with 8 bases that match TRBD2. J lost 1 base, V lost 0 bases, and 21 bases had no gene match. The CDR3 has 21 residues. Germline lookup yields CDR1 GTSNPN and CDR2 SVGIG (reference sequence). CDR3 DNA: TGTGCCTGGAGTGTAGGACTATTAACAGGGAGACTAGCGATGGGCACAGATACGCAGTATTTT. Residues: CAWSVGLLTGRLAMGTDTQYF. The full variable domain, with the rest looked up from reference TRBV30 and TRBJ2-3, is SQTIHQWPATLVQPVGSPLSLECTVEGTSNPNLYWYRQAAGRGLQLLFYSVGIGQISSEVPQNLSASRPQDRQFILSSKKLLLSDSGFYLCAWSVGLLTGRLAMGTDTQYFGPGTRLTVL.

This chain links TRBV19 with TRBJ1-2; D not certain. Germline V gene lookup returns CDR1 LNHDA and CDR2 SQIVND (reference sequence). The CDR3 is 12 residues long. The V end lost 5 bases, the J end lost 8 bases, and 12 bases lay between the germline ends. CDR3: CASSWTDAGYTF. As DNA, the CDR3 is TGTGCCAGTAGTTGGACGGACGCAGGCTACACCTTC.

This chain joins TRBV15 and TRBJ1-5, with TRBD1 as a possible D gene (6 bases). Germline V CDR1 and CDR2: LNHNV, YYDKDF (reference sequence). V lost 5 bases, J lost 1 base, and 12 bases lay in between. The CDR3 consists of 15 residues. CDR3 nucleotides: TGTGCCACCAGCCAACAGGGAGGAAGCAATCAGCCCCAGCATTTT. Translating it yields CATSQQGGSNQPQHF. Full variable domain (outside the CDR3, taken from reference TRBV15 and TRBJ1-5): DAMVIQNPRYQVTQFGKPVTLSCSQTLNHNVMYWYQQKSSQAPKLLFHYYDKDFNNEADTPDNFQSRRPNTSFCFLDIRSPGLGDTAMYLCATSQQGGSNQPQHFGDGTRLSIL.

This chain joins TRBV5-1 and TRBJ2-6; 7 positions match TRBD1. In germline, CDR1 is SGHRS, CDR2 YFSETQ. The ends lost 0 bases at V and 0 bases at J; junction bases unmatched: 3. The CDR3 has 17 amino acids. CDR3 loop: CASSLGTGLSGANVLTF. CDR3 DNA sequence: TGCGCCAGCAGCTTGGGGACAGGACTCTCTGGGGCCAACGTCCTGACTTTC.

CDR3 protein: CASSEGRGGGNTGELFF. The DNA of the CDR3 is TGTGCCAGCAGTGAGGGCCGGGGCGGGGGGAACACCGGGGAGCTGTTTTTT. This chain joins TRBV25-1 and TRBJ2-2; TRBD2 agrees at 7 bases. Germline V gene lookup returns CDR1 MGHDK and CDR2 SYGVNS. Trimming cost V 3 bases and J 1 base; bases outside gene matches: 8. The CDR3 totals 17 residues.

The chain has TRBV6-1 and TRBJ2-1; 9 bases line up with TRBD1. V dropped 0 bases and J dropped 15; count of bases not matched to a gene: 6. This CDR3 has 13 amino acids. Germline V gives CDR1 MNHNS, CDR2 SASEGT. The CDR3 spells CASSEARDRARFF. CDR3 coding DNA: TGTGCCAGCAGTGAAGCGCGGGACAGGGCACGGTTCTTC.

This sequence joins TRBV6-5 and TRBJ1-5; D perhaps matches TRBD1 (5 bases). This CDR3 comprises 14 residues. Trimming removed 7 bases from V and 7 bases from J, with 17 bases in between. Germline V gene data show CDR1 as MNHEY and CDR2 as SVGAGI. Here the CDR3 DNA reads TGTGCCAGCATGAAGGCCCACGGGGGGCAGCCCCAGCATTTT. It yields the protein CASMKAHGGQPQHF.